These 30 T cell receptor beta chains share one sample of origin, sequenced in a study of blood T cells in healthy people across ages (dated by TCRdb to between 2014 and 2017). The library was made by 5' RACE. The instrument given in TCRdb is Illumina HiSeq 2500. A second PCR of about 7 to 12 cycles was run with a J-beta primer mix and a sample-barcoded 5' primer. Through fastp at Q25 and MiXCR, TCRdb rebuilt clones from the public reads, retaining in-frame beta chains. Rows with one shared CDR3 protein collapse into an entry with the most common genes and DNA. This sample gives roughly 900,000 distinct CDR3 sequences in total; around 30% of them show up just once. Of the sample, around 16% is held by the ten largest clones. Sequencing input: blood. These TCRs come from a woman of 80 years or more in good health.

This clonotype has only one observation. The chain couples TRBV4-1 to TRBJ2-5; 9 positions match TRBD2. The J segment lost 11 bases and the V segment lost 1 base, leaving 20 bases of the junction unmatched. The CDR3 runs 18 residues. Germline CDR1 MGHRA, CDR2 YSYEKL. CDR3 sequence reads: CASSQVAASGEAWNEQYF. CDR3 DNA: TGCGCCAGCAGCCAAGTCGCAGCTAGCGGGGAGGCCTGGAATGAGCAGTACTTC.

This clonotype appeared a few times. At one boundary the junction diverges from the germline segment, which might be a read error. The chain combines TRBV30 with TRBJ2-7; D unclear. The V gene's germline CDR1 is GTSNPN and CDR2 SVGIG (reference sequence). CDR3 size: 12 residues. In DNA form, the CDR3 reads TGTGCCTTGAGTGCAGGCTCCTACGAGCAGTACTTC. Translating gives CALSAGSYEQYF.

This clonotype was found many times. The chain joins TRBV5-5 to TRBJ2-3; the match to TRBD2 covers 8 bases. CDR1 is SGHKS and CDR2 is YYEKEE in the germline V gene (reference sequence). The CDR3 runs 15 residues. Trimming removed 6 bases from V and 5 bases from J; junction bases left unmatched: 11. The CDR3 loop reads CASNRDTGGRDTQYF. The CDR3 coding sequence is TGTGCCAGCAACAGGGACACGGGGGGGCGAGATACGCAGTATTTT.

The rearrangement links TRBV9 to TRBJ2-5; D possibly corresponds to TRBD1 (5 bases). Per the germline V gene, CDR1 is SGDLS and CDR2 is YYNGEE. The V end was cut by 0 bases, the J end by 3 bases, with 9 bases between. The CDR3 is 14 residues long. In DNA form, the CDR3 reads TGTGCCAGCAGCGTAGAAGGGGTAGAAGAGACCCAGTACTTC. This translates into CASSVEGVEETQYF.

Remarks on this clonotype: With a much larger clone just one base away, this may be a read error. The chain carries TRBV12-3 or TRBV12-4 and TRBJ2-5; 7 bases map to TRBD2. The J segment lost 5 bases and the V segment lost 2 bases, leaving 11 bases of the junction unmatched. This CDR3 comprises 16 residues. The CDR3 nucleotides are TGTGCCAGCAGTTTACCGACGGGACTAAGGAGGGAGACCCAGTACTTC. Protein sequence: CASSLPTGLRRETQYF.

This clonotype occurred many times. As DNA, the CDR3 is TGTGCCAGCAGCTTAGGCTTAATGGGGTCTGGCTACACCTTC. Translated: CASSLGLMGSGYTF. The chain combines TRBV11-3 with TRBJ1-2; D not certain. There are 14 residues in the CDR3. Germline V gives CDR1 SGHNT, CDR2 YENEEA. V lost 1 base and J 7 bases, leaving 13 bases between the germline ends.

This clonotype was recorded at least ten times. The V and J genes are TRBV7-9 and TRBJ2-3; 10 bases are shared with TRBD2. From germline, CDR1 is SEHNR and CDR2 FQNEAQ (reference sequence). This CDR3 has 15 amino acids. V lost 5 bases, J lost 2 bases, and 4 bases stayed unmatched. The CDR3 reads CASSQLAGTTDTQYF. DNA for the CDR3: TGTGCCAGCAGCCAACTAGCGGGGACCACAGATACGCAGTATTTT. Drawing the rest from reference TRBV7-9 and TRBJ2-3, the complete variable domain is DTGVSQNPRHKITKRGQNVTFRCDPISEHNRLYWYRQTLGQGPEFLTYFQNEAQLEKSRLLSDRFSAERPKGSFSTLEIQRTEQGDSAMYLCASSQLAGTTDTQYFGPGTRLTVL.

V and J are TRBV6-5 and TRBJ2-1; 9 bases match TRBD2. Germline-derived CDR1 and CDR2 are MNHEY and SVGAGI. After removal of 4 bases from V and 2 bases from J, the junction contained 6 bases not matched to a gene. The CDR3 loop spans 16 amino acids. As DNA, the CDR3 is TGTGCCAGCAGTTCCCGCGGCGGGGGGGCCTACAATGAGCAGTTCTTC. It codes for CASSSRGGGAYNEQFF.

In its sample, this clonotype was seen once. The gene calls are TRBV10-3 and TRBJ2-2; D perhaps matches TRBD1 (5 bases). The CDR3 covers 14 residues. CDR1 and CDR2 (germline): ENHRY, SYGVKD. Between the trimmed V and J ends, which lost 5 bases and 4 bases, there was a span of 11 bases. This CDR3 reads CAISKGAVTGELFF. CDR3 sequence (DNA): TGTGCCATCAGTAAAGGGGCAGTCACCGGGGAGCTGTTTTTT.

This clonotype was seen many times. The chain employs TRBV7-9 and TRBJ1-1; D is possibly TRBD1 (5 bases). V lost 5 bases and J lost 11, with 12 bases in between. Germline CDR1 is SEHNR and CDR2 is FQNEAQ (reference sequence). The length of the CDR3 is 11 residues. CDR3 coding DNA: TGTGCCAGCAGCGGGGGAATGGGTGCTTTCTTT. Protein sequence: CASSGGMGAFF.

The gene calls are TRBV6-5 and TRBJ1-6; TRBD1 aligns across 7 bases. CDR1 MNHEY and CDR2 SVGAGI come from the germline V gene. CDR3 size: 15 residues. V lost 8 bases to trimming and J lost 7 bases; unmatched junction nucleotides: 11. In DNA, the CDR3 is TGTGCCAGCCGTATTGAGGGGACAGTCAATTCACCCCTCCACTTT. This encodes CASRIEGTVNSPLHF.

This clonotype was observed a few times. A much bigger clone sits one base away, suggesting this may be a read error. The CDR3 spells CSARDIGAGDGYTF. The CDR3 DNA reads TGCAGTGCTAGAGATATTGGGGCTGGGGATGGCTACACCTTC. This chain joins TRBV20-1 and TRBJ1-2, with D possibly TRBD1 on 5 matching bases. Germline loops: CDR1 DFQATT, CDR2 SNEGSKA (reference sequence). V shed 0 bases and J shed 6 bases, with 14 bases lying between them. The CDR3 sequence is 14 residues long.

This clonotype was seen many times. CDR3 in amino acids: CASSQEPRWDEQFF. The CDR3 nucleotides are TGCGCCAGCAGCCAAGAACCGCGTTGGGATGAGCAGTTCTTC. The J gene is TRBJ2-1, the V gene TRBV4-3; no reliable D call. The CDR3 is 14 residues long. Germline V gene data show CDR1 as LGHNA and CDR2 as YSLEER. V was clipped by 0 bases and J by 8 bases, with 11 bases between them.

This clonotype turned up a few times. One base away lies a much larger clone, so this may be a sequencing read error. The chain employs TRBV6-2 or TRBV6-3 and TRBJ2-6; D is perhaps TRBD2 (7 bases). This CDR3 has 14 amino acids. From germline, CDR1 is MNHEY and CDR2 SVGEGT. CDR3 sequence reads: CASGLRRGANVRTF. For the CDR3, the DNA is TGTGCCAGCGGACTTAGACGGGGGGCCAACGTCCGGACTTTC.

Concerning this clonotype itself: The final CDR3 position lacks the conserved phenylalanine or tryptophan, pointing to a likely read error. No DNA is shown, since the ends of the CDR3 on it are uncertain; the CDR3 is the one TCRdb lists. The chain carries TRBV12-3 or TRBV12-4 and TRBJ2-3; TRBD2 is taken as the D call from the table, unchecked against the DNA. The CDR3 spans 17 amino acids, including both terminal residues. CDR3 sequence: CASRPLGSGVITDVQYS.

In its sample, this clonotype was seen many times. V and J are TRBV10-3 and TRBJ1-5; 8 bases match TRBD1. CDR1 is ENHRY and CDR2 is SYGVKD in the germline V gene. The CDR3 extends over 12 amino acids. V lost 9 bases to trimming and J lost 4 bases; unmatched junction nucleotides: 2. Here the CDR3 DNA reads TGTGCCATTCAGGGGGCGAATCAGCCCCAGCATTTT. Translation: CAIQGANQPQHF.

This clonotype was picked up many times. The chain has TRBV7-8 and TRBJ2-5; the D gene is possibly TRBD2 (8 bases). This CDR3 contains 14 residues. V lost 5 bases and J lost 6, with 16 bases in between. Germline V gene data show CDR1 as SGHVS and CDR2 as FQNEAQ. The CDR3 loop reads CASSTGGDSKTQYF. Written as DNA, the CDR3 is TGTGCCAGCAGCACGGGGGGGGACAGCAAGACCCAGTACTTC.

J is TRBJ2-7 and V is TRBV5-1, with TRBD1 identical over 7 bases. This CDR3 comprises 15 residues. V gave up 7 bases and J gave up 0 bases; unmatched junction bases: 10. Germline V lookup: CDR1 SGHRS, CDR2 YFSETQ. The CDR3 nucleotides are TGCGCCAGCGGCGTGAGGGACAGCAGCTCCTACGAGCAGTACTTC. It codes for CASGVRDSSSYEQYF. Full variable domain (outside the CDR3, taken from reference TRBV5-1 and TRBJ2-7): KAGVTQTPRYLIKTRGQQVTLSCSPISGHRSVSWYQQTPGQGLQFLFEYFSETQRNKGNFPGRFSGRQFSNSRSEMNVSTLELGDSALYLCASGVRDSSSYEQYFGPGTRLTVT.

V gene TRBV7-3 combines with J gene TRBJ2-5, with a weak D call TRBD2 (6 bases). The CDR3 runs 16 residues. V shed 0 bases and J shed 5 bases, with 16 bases lying between them. Looked up from germline, CDR1 is SGHTA and CDR2 is FQGTGA. CDR3 DNA: TGTGCCAGCAGCTTAACGGGTGTGGCGGGGCAGGAGACCCAGTACTTC. Its translation: CASSLTGVAGQETQYF.

The chain employs TRBV30 and TRBJ1-5; TRBD1 is a possible D gene (6 bases). The V end lost 2 bases, the J end lost 9 bases, and 20 bases lay between the germline ends. The CDR3 extends over 15 amino acids. Germline V gives CDR1 GTSNPN, CDR2 SVGIG (reference sequence). CDR3 coding DNA: TGTGCCTGGAGTACCCCGGACAGTTTAGGTGGGCCCCAGCATTTT. Translating it yields CAWSTPDSLGGPQHF.

The chain combines TRBV18 with TRBJ2-5; D gene unclear. The better agreement between TRBJ2-7 and the DNA end casts doubt on the J call. Per germline, CDR1 KGHSH and CDR2 LQKENI. The CDR3 contains 14 residues. CDR3 residues: CASSSGSTVPEQYF. The CDR3 nucleotides are TGTGCCAGCTCTTCAGGATCCACCGTACCCGAGCAGTACTTC.

This clonotype was seen more than once but under ten times. CDR3 bases: TGTGCCAGCCGAGCGACAGGGAGAACCTACGAGCAGTACTTC. This sequence encodes CASRATGRTYEQYF. The chain couples TRBV6-1 to TRBJ2-7; 7 bases match TRBD1. J was trimmed by 2 bases and V by 8 bases; bases with no gene match: 9. Germline V CDR1 and CDR2: MNHNS, SASEGT. The CDR3 is 14 residues long.

This clonotype has only a few counts. V and J are TRBV24-1 and TRBJ2-1; D is possibly TRBD1 (5 bases). Germline lookup yields CDR1 KGHDR and CDR2 SFDVKD. V was trimmed by 6 bases and J by 8 bases, leaving 19 bases between them. The CDR3 is 15 amino acids. CDR3 DNA sequence: TGTGCCACCAGTAGTAGGGGCACTGGATTACATGAGCAGTTCTTC. It is translated as CATSSRGTGLHEQFF.

This clonotype was detected ten times or more. The V and J genes are TRBV11-2 and TRBJ2-1; weak D call: TRBD2 (5 bases). The V gene lost 8 bases and the J gene lost 2 bases, with 16 bases spanning the gap. The CDR3 spans 15 residues. The germline gives CDR1 SGHAT, CDR2 FQNNGV. For the CDR3, the DNA is TGTGCCAGCCAAACCGGGAACCAACCCTACAATGAGCAGTTCTTC. Protein sequence: CASQTGNQPYNEQFF.

This clonotype has at least ten counts. This chain uses TRBV6-2 or TRBV6-3 with TRBJ1-2, with a tentative D call TRBD1 (5 bases). CDR3 size: 16 residues. Germline V gene sequence: CDR1 MNHEY, CDR2 SVGEGT. The ends were cut back, 0 bases at V and 2 bases at J, with 13 bases in the middle. CDR3 region: CASSYSNRRRNYGYTF. In nucleotides, the CDR3 is TGTGCCAGCAGTTACTCGAACAGGCGGCGGAACTATGGCTACACCTTC.

This clonotype was detected many times. This chain joins TRBV7-9 and TRBJ1-4; D is undetermined. V lost 5 bases and J lost 7, with 8 bases in between. This CDR3 contains 12 residues. Germline lookup yields CDR1 SEHNR and CDR2 FQNEAQ (reference sequence). The CDR3 DNA is TGTGCCAGCAGCGATTCAGGTGAAAAACTGTTTTTT. Translated, it gives CASSDSGEKLFF.

This clonotype showed up many times. The chain carries TRBV24-1 and TRBJ2-7, with TRBD1 as a possible D gene (5 bases). V lost 2 bases and J 2 bases, leaving 9 bases between the germline ends. Germline CDR1 is KGHDR and CDR2 is SFDVKD. CDR3 length equals 14 residues. The CDR3 here is CATSDSTRAYEQYF. DNA for the CDR3: TGTGCCACCAGTGATTCTACCAGGGCCTACGAGCAGTACTTC.

This chain connects TRBV27 to TRBJ1-2, with 11 bases fitting TRBD1. The CDR3 spans 17 residues. With 6 bases clipped from V and 2 bases from J, the junction kept 11 bases outside the gene matches. CDR1 MNHEY and CDR2 SMNVEV come from the germline V gene (reference sequence). The CDR3 spells CASRDEGQGVPNYGYTF. CDR3 in DNA: TGTGCCAGCAGGGACGAGGGACAGGGGGTGCCCAACTATGGCTACACCTTC.

The chain joins TRBV6-2 or TRBV6-3 to TRBJ1-1; D not certain. V dropped 0 bases and J dropped 1 base, with 6 bases sitting between them. This CDR3 is 14 amino acids long. Germline CDR1 MNHEY, CDR2 SVGEGT. This chain's CDR3 is CASSYSPGNTEAFF. The DNA of the CDR3 is TGTGCCAGCAGTTACTCCCCGGGGAACACTGAAGCTTTCTTT.

This clonotype has just a few counts. The chain couples TRBV2 to TRBJ2-7, with D possibly matching TRBD2 (6 bases). V was pared by 7 bases and J by 3 bases, with 13 bases between. Germline CDR1 and CDR2: SNHLY and FYNNEI. CDR3 length: 13 residues. CDR3 DNA: TGTGCCAGCACCGACAGAGCGGGCTACGAGCAGTACTTC. It codes for CASTDRAGYEQYF.